The 29 T cell receptor beta chains below come from one sample, sequenced in a study of beta chain features in type 1 diabetes. Study conclusions and caveats: Within each of all four CD4+ subsets, Type 1 diabetes patients had TCRB CDR3s that were moderately but significantly shorter.

What was sequenced were expressed TCRB transcripts, since all of the isolated RNA had been reverse transcribed. The protocol was immunoSEQ multiplex PCR, while the TCRdb copy is restricted to in-frame clones and leaves out a portion. The sample lists more than 250,000 clones, around 15% seen once, with 0.015% to 0.02% in the top ten. The antigens these receptors bind are not known. The sample comprised naive CD4+ T cells from blood. The source of these receptors is a man younger than 40 with type 1 diabetes.

This clone was found a few times. This chain links TRBV2 with TRBJ2-1; TRBD1 matches 8 bases. Germline assignment: CDR1 SNHLY and CDR2 FYNNEI. V was clipped by 5 bases and J by 15 bases; unmatched bases: 6. The CDR3 spans 11 residues. CDR3 amino acids: CASSPDRGRFF. CDR3 bases: TGTGCCAGCAGTCCCGACAGGGGACGGTTCTTC.

The genes are TRBV7-2 and TRBJ1-2, with D possibly TRBD1 on 6 matching bases. The germline V gene has CDR1 SGHTA and CDR2 FQGNSA. V was clipped by 5 bases and J by 4 bases, with 8 bases between them. This CDR3 spans 12 amino acids. CDR3 region: CASSRTAYGYTF. The CDR3 bases are TGTGCCAGCAGCAGGACAGCCTATGGCTACACCTTC.

This clone was seen only a few times. The chain uses TRBV7-9 and TRBJ2-3; D unclear. Germline values: CDR1 SEHNR, CDR2 FQNEAQ (reference sequence). Trimming took off 4 bases at V and 7 bases at J, with 6 bases between the two ends. This CDR3 has 11 residues. The CDR3 spells CASSSLNTQYF. The DNA for the CDR3 is TGTGCCAGCAGCTCACTTAATACGCAGTATTTT.

This chain links TRBV6-1 with TRBJ2-6; D is unclear. V lost 6 bases and J lost 1, with 7 bases in between. CDR1 is MNHNS and CDR2 is SASEGT in the germline V gene. The CDR3 runs 14 residues. The CDR3 loop is CASRPGSGANVLTF. As DNA, the CDR3 is TGTGCCAGCAGGCCGGGTTCTGGGGCCAACGTCCTGACTTTC.

V gene TRBV4-3 combines with J gene TRBJ2-7; 13 bases map to TRBD2. Germline CDR1 is LGHNA and CDR2 is YSLEER. Trimming took 4 bases from V and 2 from J; bases not matched to a gene: 14. The CDR3 contains 19 residues. The CDR3 region has the DNA TGCGCCAGCAGCCTTTATGGACTAGCGGGAGAGGGGAGGACCTACGAGCAGTACTTC. It translates to CASSLYGLAGEGRTYEQYF.

The chain employs TRBV15 and TRBJ1-4; D is ambiguous. Trimming stripped 4 bases from V and 4 bases from J, with 25 bases between. This CDR3 spans 19 amino acids. The germline V gene encodes CDR1 LNHNV and CDR2 YYDKDF (reference sequence). The CDR3 reads CATSNLRSEVRYNNEKLFF. DNA for the CDR3: TGTGCCACCAGCAACCTTCGAAGCGAAGTGAGGTACAATAATGAAAAACTGTTTTTT.

The rearrangement joins TRBV28 to TRBJ2-2; 8 bases fit TRBD1. Per germline, CDR1 MDHEN and CDR2 SYDVKM. This CDR3 is built from 16 residues. Trimming removed 6 bases from V and 2 bases from J; junction bases left unmatched: 8. CDR3: CASRPRGTGNTGELFF. The CDR3 DNA sequence: TGTGCCAGCAGACCCAGGGGGACAGGAAACACCGGGGAGCTGTTTTTT.

In its sample, this clone was seen a few times. The CDR3 reads CASSLGTASSYGYTF. CDR3 nucleotide sequence: TGTGCCAGCAGCCTCGGGACAGCTTCTTCTTATGGCTACACCTTC. V usage is TRBV5-4 and J usage is TRBJ1-2, with 7 bases lining up with TRBD1. Germline CDR1 reads SGHNT; CDR2 reads YYREEE (reference sequence). This CDR3 has 15 residues. After removal of 4 bases from V and 5 bases from J, the junction contained 11 bases not matched to a gene.

The chain's CDR3 is CASSPPQITGELFF. DNA for the CDR3: TGCGCCAGCAGCCCCCCACAGATTACCGGGGAGCTGTTTTTT. V usage is TRBV5-1 and J usage is TRBJ2-2; the D is unclear. Germline V gene data show CDR1 as SGHRS and CDR2 as YFSETQ. Trimming shortened V by 4 bases and J by 5 bases, and 12 bases separated the two germline ends. The CDR3 spans 14 residues. The variable domain in full, completed from reference TRBV5-1 and TRBJ2-2, reads KAGVTQTPRYLIKTRGQQVTLSCSPISGHRSVSWYQQTPGQGLQFLFEYFSETQRNKGNFPGRFSGRQFSNSRSEMNVSTLELGDSALYLCASSPPQITGELFFGEGSRLTVL.

This clone was seen more than once but under ten times. CDR3 coding DNA: TGCGCCAGCAGCTTGGTTCCGGTAGCGGGGGCAAACAATGAGCAGTTCTTC. Translating gives CASSLVPVAGANNEQFF. This chain connects TRBV5-1 to TRBJ2-1, with 9 nucleotides matching TRBD2. CDR3 size: 17 residues. The germline CDR1 and CDR2 sequences are SGHRS and YFSETQ. Trimming at V came to 0 bases and at J to 5 bases, leaving 9 bases not matched to a gene.

The table lists this clone with a count of one. This sequence joins TRBV18 and TRBJ2-7; D may be TRBD2 (6 bases). In germline, CDR1 is KGHSH, CDR2 LQKENI. V gave up 1 base and J gave up 1 base, with 8 bases separating them. This CDR3 region has 14 residues. Here the CDR3 reads CASSPQEGSYEQYF. The CDR3 nucleotides read TGTGCCAGCTCACCACAGGAGGGTTCCTACGAGCAGTACTTC.

This clone was observed a handful of times. The chain carries TRBV5-1 and TRBJ2-5; TRBD1 matches 7 bases. Germline CDR1 is SGHRS and CDR2 is YFSETQ. Losses at the gene ends were 3 bases for V and 4 bases for J; bases not matched to a gene: 9. This CDR3 is built from 15 residues. The CDR3 protein is CASSSMTGLGETQYF. CDR3 DNA: TGCGCCAGCAGCTCTATGACAGGGTTAGGAGAGACCCAGTACTTC.

J is TRBJ2-1 and V is TRBV2; tentative D call: TRBD1 (6 bases). The V end was cut by 6 bases, the J end by 6 bases, with 15 bases between. From germline, CDR1 is SNHLY and CDR2 FYNNEI. The CDR3 runs to 14 residues. The CDR3 loop is CASRPGTYGNEQFF. The CDR3 DNA is TGTGCCAGCAGGCCCGGGACATATGGCAATGAGCAGTTCTTC.

J is TRBJ1-4 and V is TRBV29-1; 7 nucleotides align to TRBD1. V was clipped by 4 bases and J by 6 bases; unmatched bases: 8. The CDR3 runs to 14 residues. Germline V gene lookup returns CDR1 SQVTM and CDR2 ANQGSEA. The CDR3 bases are TGCAGCGTTGGTTGGTCAGGGGGAGATGAAAAACTGTTTTTT. Translation: CSVGWSGGDEKLFF.

This clone was found a few times. The chain recombines TRBV7-3 with TRBJ2-1, with D perhaps matching TRBD2 (6 bases). CDR3 length equals 16 residues. Germline V CDR1 and CDR2: SGHTA, FQGTGA. The germline V and J ends were trimmed by 5 bases and 7 bases, with 21 bases remaining between them. The CDR3 region has the DNA TGTGCCAGCAGCCAAGGTGGGAGTATTAGCGGTAATGAGCAGTTCTTC. Protein product: CASSQGGSISGNEQFF.

This clone appeared a single time. This CDR3 is CASSPPLRTDTQYF. In nucleotides, the CDR3 is TGTGCCAGCTCACCACCCCTGAGAACCGATACGCAGTATTTT. The genes are TRBV18 and TRBJ2-3; D call uncertain. V lost 0 bases and J lost 6, with 10 bases in between. Germline V lookup: CDR1 KGHSH, CDR2 LQKENI. The CDR3 totals 14 residues.

This clone was observed a handful of times. The rearrangement uses TRBV28 and TRBJ1-2, with D possibly TRBD1 on 6 matching bases. With 5 bases removed from V and 1 base from J, the gap between germline ends came to 17 bases. CDR3 length: 16 residues. Germline V gene sequence: CDR1 MDHEN, CDR2 SYDVKM. In DNA form, the CDR3 reads TGTGCCAGCAGTCTGCTCCCGGGACAAGTTAACTATGGCTACACCTTC. Amino acid sequence: CASSLLPGQVNYGYTF.

This clone has just a few counts. The chain carries TRBV7-9 and TRBJ1-5, with D possibly matching TRBD1 (5 bases). This CDR3 is built from 14 residues. V was pared by 5 bases and J by 7 bases, with 15 bases between. CDR1 and CDR2 from the germline V gene are SEHNR and FQNEAQ (reference sequence). The chain's CDR3 is CASSGPGLGQPQHF. The CDR3, as DNA: TGTGCCAGCAGCGGCCCAGGGCTGGGGCAGCCCCAGCATTTT.

This clone turned up a few times. This rearrangement joins TRBV9 to TRBJ1-4; unclear D gene. Germline V gene sequence: CDR1 SGDLS, CDR2 YYNGEE. CDR3 length: 15 amino acids. V dropped 0 bases and J dropped 10 bases, with 16 bases sitting between them. CDR3 nucleotide sequence: TGTGCCAGCAGCGTAGGTGAAGAAGGAGACGGAAAACTGTTTTTT. Protein: CASSVGEEGDGKLFF.

This sequence joins TRBV28 and TRBJ1-2; D call uncertain. Germline values: CDR1 MDHEN, CDR2 SYDVKM. This CDR3 is 14 amino acids long. The ends were cut back, 2 bases at V and 8 bases at J, with 15 bases in the middle. In DNA, the CDR3 is TGTGCCAGCAGTTTAGCATCAGCGAGAGGCGGCTACACCTTC. This encodes CASSLASARGGYTF.

In this sample, this clone turned up a few times. The rearrangement links TRBV7-2 to TRBJ2-7, with 9 bases lining up with TRBD2. The CDR3 sequence is 15 residues long. The V segment lost 5 bases and the J segment 2 bases; nucleotides outside the gene matches: 7. The germline V gene encodes CDR1 SGHTA and CDR2 FQGNSA. The CDR3 DNA follows: TGTGCCAGCAGCGAGACTAGCGGATTGACCTACGAGCAGTACTTC. This translates into CASSETSGLTYEQYF.

V is TRBV14 and J is TRBJ2-1; a weak D match, TRBD2 (7 bases). Germline V gene sequence: CDR1 SGHDN, CDR2 FVKESK. Between the trimmed V and J ends, which lost 0 bases and 3 bases, there was a span of 15 bases. The CDR3 is made up of 17 amino acids. DNA for the CDR3: TGTGCCAGCAGCCAAGATCGGGGGGCGGCAAGCTACAATGAGCAGTTCTTC. This codes for CASSQDRGAASYNEQFF.

This chain uses TRBV5-4 with TRBJ1-1; D is unresolved. The ends were cut back, 3 bases at V and 9 bases at J, with 12 bases in the middle. The CDR3 has 12 residues. Germline CDR1 is SGHNT and CDR2 is YYREEE (reference sequence). The CDR3 DNA is TGTGCCAGCAGCTCGCCGTCGACAAAAGCTTTCTTT. As protein: CASSSPSTKAFF. Based on the CDR3 plus reference TRBV5-4 and TRBJ1-1, the full variable domain is ETGVTQSPTHLIKTRGQQVTLRCSSQSGHNTVSWYQQALGQGPQFIFQYYREEENGRGNFPPRFSGLQFPNYSSELNVNALELDDSALYLCASSSPSTKAFFGQGTRLTVV.

The rearrangement joins TRBV2 to TRBJ2-3; 8 nucleotides match TRBD1. The ends lost 4 bases at V and 3 bases at J; junction bases unmatched: 3. The CDR3 runs to 14 residues. Per germline, CDR1 SNHLY and CDR2 FYNNEI. The CDR3 spells CASSVTGVTDTQYF. CDR3 nucleotide sequence: TGTGCCAGCAGTGTGACAGGGGTAACAGATACGCAGTATTTT.

The V call is TRBV30, the J call TRBJ2-3; D uncertain. The CDR3 runs to 12 residues. With 3 bases removed from V and 5 bases from J, the gap between germline ends came to 9 bases. Germline CDR1 is GTSNPN and CDR2 is SVGIG (reference sequence). For the CDR3, the DNA is TGTGCCTGGAGGGGTACGGGAGATACGCAGTATTTT. This codes for CAWRGTGDTQYF. Full variable domain (missing parts from reference TRBV30 and TRBJ2-3): SQTIHQWPATLVQPVGSPLSLECTVEGTSNPNLYWYRQAAGRGLQLLFYSVGIGQISSEVPQNLSASRPQDRQFILSSKKLLLSDSGFYLCAWRGTGDTQYFGPGTRLTVL.

V is TRBV28 and J is TRBJ2-7; weak D call: TRBD2 (7 bases). From germline, CDR1 is MDHEN and CDR2 SYDVKM. The CDR3 is 15 amino acids. V shed 6 bases and J shed 2 bases, with 17 bases lying between them. CDR3 sequence (DNA): TGTGCCAGCAGCCCATTGCGGGGGCGGACCTACGAGCAGTACTTC. Translating gives CASSPLRGRTYEQYF.

This clone was seen a few times. The chain has TRBV18 and TRBJ2-2; perhaps TRBD2 as D (6 bases). V lost 3 bases to trimming and J lost 6 bases, with 11 bases between them. CDR1 and CDR2 (germline): KGHSH, LQKENI. The CDR3 loop spans 14 amino acids. This CDR3 is CASSPLEGSGELFF. In DNA, the CDR3 is TGTGCCAGCTCACCTTTGGAGGGTTCCGGGGAGCTGTTTTTT.

As for this clone: Other DNA sequences of this sample code for an identical CDR3. The V call is TRBV7-9, the J call TRBJ2-2, with 9 nucleotides matching TRBD1. The germline CDR1 and CDR2 sequences are SEHNR and FQNEAQ (reference sequence). J lost 2 bases, V lost 6 bases, and 7 bases had no gene match. The CDR3 is 16 residues long. The CDR3 coding sequence is TGTGCCAGCAGTCTGCCGGGACAGGGTAACACCGGGGAGCTGTTTTTT. Protein: CASSLPGQGNTGELFF.

The rearrangement joins TRBV29-1 to TRBJ2-2; maybe TRBD1 (6 bases). Deletions cut 6 bases from V and 0 bases from J, with 8 bases between. Germline CDR1 reads SQVTM; CDR2 reads ANQGSEA. The CDR3 is made up of 13 amino acids. The CDR3, as DNA: TGCAGCGTGGACAGCGCGAACACCGGGGAGCTGTTTTTT. This codes for CSVDSANTGELFF.